These 2 T cell receptor beta chains originate from one sample sequenced in a study of T cell responses to AZD1222 COVID-19 vaccine. TCRdb's copy holds only in-frame clones and misses some; the assay was immunoSEQ multiplex PCR. The data hold 150,000 or so clones, with 70% to 90% observed a single time. This material consisted of peripheral blood, taken on day 0 of AZD1222 vaccination. The receptors here all came from an adult in good health.

The chain carries TRBV30 and TRBJ2-1; D gene uncertain. Looked up from germline, CDR1 is GTSNPN and CDR2 is SVGIG (reference sequence). With 5 bases removed from V and 6 bases from J, the gap between germline ends came to 8 bases. There are 11 residues in the CDR3. CDR3 DNA sequence: TGTGCCTGGCATTTTTTCAATGAGCAGTTCTTC. It encodes CAWHFFNEQFF.

The V and J genes are TRBV6-5 and TRBJ1-1; D remains ambiguous. This CDR3 has 12 residues. Trimming removed 0 bases from V and 7 bases from J, with 6 bases in between. CDR1 is MNHEY and CDR2 is SVGAGI in the germline V gene. The DNA of the CDR3 is TGTGCCAGCAGTTACTCCCAGAGTGAAGCTTTCTTT. Protein product: CASSYSQSEAFF.